Listed below are T cell receptor beta chains from one sample, sequenced in a study of blood T cell repertoires in COVID-19. Some clones are missing from TCRdb's copy, which holds only in-frame ones; the method was immunoSEQ multiplex PCR. The sample holds around 100,000 clones, 85% seen once. Sequenced sample: peripheral blood. The receptors derive from a human donor in a cohort sampled during active COVID-19. Each CDR3 is given with its conserved first and last residue. A D gene is named only where the DNA matches it firmly. Clone size, where shown, is once, few, many, or a class for clones that have expanded.

d_gene: TRBD1
j_gene: TRBJ1-2
v_gene: TRBV7-2
abundance: .
CDR3nt: TGTGCCAGCAGCTCCGGACAGGGGGCGTATTATGGCTACACCTTC
CDR3aa: CASSSGQGAYYGYTF

d_gene: TRBD1
j_gene: TRBJ1-1
v_gene: TRBV7-9
abundance: .
CDR3nt: TGTGCCAGCAGCGCACAGGGGATGAATACTGAAGCTTTCTTT
CDR3aa: CASSAQGMNTEAFF

d_gene: TRBD1
j_gene: TRBJ2-3
v_gene: TRBV5-1
abundance: .
CDR3nt: TGCGCCAGCAGCAAACAGGGGTCGGATACGCAGTATTTT
CDR3aa: CASSKQGSDTQYF

d_gene: .
j_gene: TRBJ1-5
v_gene: TRBV2
abundance: .
CDR3nt: TGTGCCAGCAGTGGGAACGGAGGGCAGCCCCAGCATTTT
CDR3aa: CASSGNGGQPQHF

d_gene: TRBD1
j_gene: TRBJ1-2
v_gene: TRBV5-1
abundance: once
CDR3nt: TGCGCCAGCAGCTCCGGACAGGTCTATGGCTACACCTTC
CDR3aa: CASSSGQVYGYTF

d_gene: .
j_gene: TRBJ1-3
v_gene: TRBV6-5
abundance: .
CDR3nt: TGTGCCAGCAGTTACGCGGCAGCTGGAAACACCATATATTTT
CDR3aa: CASSYAAAGNTIYF

d_gene: TRBD1
j_gene: TRBJ2-5
v_gene: TRBV18
abundance: .
CDR3nt: TGTGCCAGCTCACCATCCCGGGACAGGGGGCAATGGGAGACCCAGTACTTC
CDR3aa: CASSPSRDRGQWETQYF

d_gene: .
j_gene: TRBJ2-3
v_gene: TRBV5-1
abundance: .
CDR3nt: TGCGCCAGCAGCTTAGGGGGAACAGATACGCAGTATTTT
CDR3aa: CASSLGGTDTQYF

d_gene: TRBD2
j_gene: TRBJ2-1
v_gene: TRBV7-2
abundance: .
CDR3nt: TGTGCCAGCAGCTTGCGCCTAGCGGGAGGGGCGGATGAGCAGTTCTTC
CDR3aa: CASSLRLAGGADEQFF

d_gene: .
j_gene: TRBJ2-1
v_gene: TRBV10-1
abundance: .
CDR3nt: TGCGCCAGCAGTGAGAACATAGCTTACAATGAGCAGTTCTTC
CDR3aa: CASSENIAYNEQFF

d_gene: .
j_gene: TRBJ1-5
v_gene: TRBV7-8
abundance: once
CDR3nt: TGTGCCAGCAGCTTAGCGGGACGGCCGGGGGAGGGGCCCCAGCATTTT
CDR3aa: CASSLAGRPGEGPQHF

d_gene: TRBD2
j_gene: TRBJ2-7
v_gene: TRBV9
abundance: .
CDR3nt: TGTGCCAGCAGCGCTTCCGGGACTAGCCCCGGCGAGCAGTACTTC
CDR3aa: CASSASGTSPGEQYF

d_gene: .
j_gene: TRBJ2-1
v_gene: TRBV19
abundance: .
CDR3nt: TGTGCCAGTAGTATAGTTATAGTTGGGGGCGGGAATGAGCAGTTCTTC
CDR3aa: CASSIVIVGGGNEQFF

d_gene: .
j_gene: TRBJ2-3
v_gene: TRBV6-2/TRBV6-3
abundance: once
CDR3nt: TGTGCCAGCGGCCCAGGGGGGGCAGATACGCAGTATTTT
CDR3aa: CASGPGGADTQYF

d_gene: TRBD1
j_gene: TRBJ2-7
v_gene: TRBV18
abundance: .
CDR3nt: TGTGCCAGCTCACCATTTAGACAGGGGACCTCCTACGAGCAGTACTTC
CDR3aa: CASSPFRQGTSYEQYF

d_gene: .
j_gene: TRBJ2-3
v_gene: TRBV10-2
abundance: .
CDR3nt: TGCGCCAGCAGTGAGTCGACACGCACAGATACGCAGTATTTT
CDR3aa: CASSESTRTDTQYF

d_gene: .
j_gene: TRBJ1-2
v_gene: TRBV7-8
abundance: .
CDR3nt: TGTGCCAGCTCTTACCAGGGGTCCTATGGCTACACCTTC
CDR3aa: CASSYQGSYGYTF

d_gene: .
j_gene: TRBJ2-1
v_gene: TRBV15
abundance: .
CDR3nt: TGTGCCACCAGCAGCCGAGGGAACAATGAGCAGTTCTTC
CDR3aa: CATSSRGNNEQFF

d_gene: .
j_gene: TRBJ2-3
v_gene: TRBV5-4
abundance: .
CDR3nt: TGTGCCAGCAGCTTGGCGTACGGGACTGAGGCTACAGATACGCAGTATTTT
CDR3aa: CASSLAYGTEATDTQYF